The 23 T cell receptor beta chains given below trace back to one sample, sequenced in a study of T-cell reconstitution after alpha-beta-depleted transplantation in children (dated by TCRdb to 2016 to 2017). Reading the label with the study, this specimen's treatment or condition is: allogeneic hematopoietic cell transplantation with graft depleted of TCRalphabeta T cells and CD19 B cells. The library relied on PCR. The data were produced on an Illumina HiSeq 2500. To normalize quantification of the TCRbeta repertoire, the TCR libraries were built with molecular barcoding that relied on unique molecular identifiers. TCRdb reran the public reads through fastp at Q25 and MiXCR, keeping productive beta chains. CDR3 protein sequences are deduplicated, and each keeps its most common genes and DNA. Within this sample are about 200,000 distinct CDR3 sequences, with approximately 8% of them counted one time only. The top ten hold less than 40% of the sample.

The sequencing here drew on PBMCs, mostly from graft donor cells, taken 360 days after TCRalphabeta/CD19-depleted stem cell transplant. All receptors come from a male patient aged 2 to 10 who had a stem cell transplant for acute myeloid leukemia, so the T cells may come from the graft donor.

The chain couples TRBV30 to TRBJ2-3, with a possible D match to TRBD2 (6 bases). The V and J ends lost 0 bases and 5 bases respectively, with 18 bases between them. The CDR3 runs 16 residues. CDR1 and CDR2 from the germline V gene are GTSNPN and SVGIG (reference sequence). Here the CDR3 reads CAWSVLAIFTQDTQYF. The CDR3 DNA reads TGTGCCTGGAGTGTACTAGCAATATTTACACAAGATACGCAGTATTTT. The full variable domain, in which reference TRBV30 and TRBJ2-3 provide the parts outside the CDR3, is SQTIHQWPATLVQPVGSPLSLECTVEGTSNPNLYWYRQAAGRGLQLLFYSVGIGQISSEVPQNLSASRPQDRQFILSSKKLLLSDSGFYLCAWSVLAIFTQDTQYFGPGTRLTVL.

V is TRBV5-6 and J is TRBJ2-1; possibly TRBD2 for D (5 bases). Trimming took off 0 bases at V and 8 bases at J, with 9 bases between the two ends. The CDR3 length is 13 residues. Looked up from germline, CDR1 is SGHDT and CDR2 is YYEEEE. The CDR3 sequence: CASSLAQRDEQFF. CDR3 DNA sequence: TGTGCCAGCAGCTTGGCTCAGAGGGATGAGCAGTTCTTC.

This clonotype has ten or more counts. The rearrangement uses TRBV12-3 or TRBV12-4 and TRBJ1-4; the D is unclear. V lost 8 bases and J lost 8, with 15 bases in between. The length of the CDR3 is 13 residues. CDR3 nucleotide sequence: TGTGCCAGCTACGACGCGAGGGAGGAAAAACTGTTTTTT. This codes for CASYDAREEKLFF.

This clonotype came up many times. This chain uses TRBV5-1 with TRBJ1-1; D is perhaps TRBD1 (6 bases). The CDR3 is made up of 13 amino acids. The V end lost 0 bases, the J end lost 9 bases, and 12 bases lay between the germline ends. Germline V gives CDR1 SGHRS, CDR2 YFSETQ. The CDR3 coding sequence is TGCGCCAGCAGCTTGGATCCCCAGGGGCAAGCTTTCTTT. Translating it yields CASSLDPQGQAFF.

This clonotype was counted between two and nine times. V and J are TRBV27 and TRBJ2-1; TRBD2 matches 11 bases. The CDR3 contains 14 residues. Germline CDR1 is MNHEY and CDR2 is SMNVEV (reference sequence). The junction had 2 bases not matched to a gene; V was cut back by 5 bases and J by 5 bases. The CDR3 here is CASSLTSGDNEQFF. Here the CDR3 DNA reads TGTGCCAGCAGTCTGACTAGCGGGGACAATGAGCAGTTCTTC.

The chain recombines TRBV4-3 with TRBJ2-7; 16 bases agree with TRBD2. This CDR3 has 19 amino acids. The germline V gene has CDR1 LGHNA and CDR2 YSLEER. V lost 0 bases, J lost 6 bases, and 11 bases stayed unmatched. This chain's CDR3 is CASSQDIPGLAGGRGEQYF. In DNA form, the CDR3 reads TGCGCCAGCAGCCAAGATATCCCGGGACTAGCGGGAGGGCGAGGCGAGCAGTACTTC.

The CDR3 bases are TGTGCCAGCTCACCAACCATTAATCAGCCCCAGCATTTT. As protein: CASSPTINQPQHF. This chain connects TRBV18 to TRBJ1-5; D is unclear. V was shortened by 2 bases and J by 4 bases, with 6 bases between the two germline ends. The CDR3 has 13 residues. Germline assignment: CDR1 KGHSH and CDR2 LQKENI.

The sample holds a few counts of this clonotype. The V gene is TRBV25-1, the J gene TRBJ2-1; maybe TRBD1 (5 bases). The CDR3 is 13 residues long. CDR1 and CDR2 from the germline V gene are MGHDK and SYGVNS. V was cut by 2 bases and J by 9 bases, with 11 bases left in between. CDR3 coding DNA: TGTGCCAGCAGTGAACAAGGGGTTGGTGAGCAGTTCTTC. Translation gives CASSEQGVGEQFF. Filled out from reference TRBV25-1 and TRBJ2-1, the complete variable domain reads EADIYQTPRYLVIGTGKKITLECSQTMGHDKMYWYQQDPGMELHLIHYSYGVNSTEKGDLSSESTVSRIRTEHFPLTLESARPSHTSQYLCASSEQGVGEQFFGPGTRLTVL.

This clonotype was observed at least ten times. The rearrangement links TRBV4-1 to TRBJ2-1, with D hard to call. V was trimmed by 4 bases and J by 8 bases, leaving 12 bases between them. Germline-derived CDR1 and CDR2 are MGHRA and YSYEKL. The CDR3 has 13 residues. The CDR3: CASSPARWYEQFF. DNA for the CDR3: TGCGCCAGCAGCCCCGCACGTTGGTATGAGCAGTTCTTC.

V and J are TRBV7-9 and TRBJ2-5; the D gene is possibly TRBD1 (7 bases). CDR1 and CDR2 from the germline V gene are SEHNR and FQNEAQ (reference sequence). Trimming stripped 4 bases from V and 0 bases from J, with 18 bases between. The CDR3 loop spans 17 amino acids. In nucleotides, the CDR3 is TGTGCCAGCAGCTCGGACAGGACTACCGGGTACCAAGAGACCCAGTACTTC. Encoded protein: CASSSDRTTGYQETQYF.

This clonotype is a singleton in its sample. The chain joins TRBV27 to TRBJ2-1; 8 nucleotides agree with TRBD2. V trimming: 5 bases; J trimming: 6 bases; junction bases outside the gene matches: 12. Germline V gene data show CDR1 as MNHEY and CDR2 as SMNVEV (reference sequence). The CDR3 covers 16 residues. This CDR3 is CASSGGSGRGGNEQFF. DNA of the CDR3: TGTGCCAGCAGTGGGGGCAGCGGGAGAGGCGGCAATGAGCAGTTCTTC.

The genes are TRBV14 and TRBJ2-4, with D tentatively TRBD2 (7 bases). This CDR3 spans 14 amino acids. Trimming removed 4 bases from V and 8 bases from J, with 15 bases in between. CDR1 and CDR2 (germline): SGHDN, FVKESK. The CDR3 spells CASSPLGGEHIQYF. The CDR3 coding sequence is TGTGCCAGCAGCCCCCTAGGGGGGGAGCACATTCAGTACTTC.

V is TRBV6-5 and J is TRBJ2-1, with D perhaps matching TRBD1 or TRBD2 (6 bases each). CDR3 length: 15 residues. V was clipped by 2 bases and J by 9 bases, with 17 bases between them. Germline CDR1 MNHEY, CDR2 SVGAGI. CDR3 loop: CASSYQGGLRGEQFF. The DNA for the CDR3 is TGTGCCAGCAGTTACCAAGGGGGGTTAAGGGGTGAGCAGTTCTTC.

This clonotype was seen many times. This chain connects TRBV7-3 to TRBJ2-1; TRBD2 aligns across 12 bases. This CDR3 contains 15 residues. The germline V gene has CDR1 SGHTA and CDR2 FQGTGA. V lost 1 base and J lost 8; bases outside the gene matches: 3. CDR3 amino acids: CASSLRLAGEDEQFF. For the CDR3, the DNA is TGTGCCAGCAGCTTAAGACTAGCGGGAGAGGATGAGCAGTTCTTC.

The sample holds a few counts of this clonotype. The chain is built from TRBV5-1 and TRBJ2-5; TRBD2 agrees at 10 bases. This CDR3 spans 15 amino acids. V dropped 0 bases and J dropped 3; count of bases not matched to a gene: 2. CDR1 and CDR2 from the germline V gene are SGHRS and YFSETQ. CDR3 sequence (DNA): TGCGCCAGCAGCTTGGTGCTAGCGGGAGAAGAGACCCAGTACTTC. Amino acids: CASSLVLAGEETQYF. The entire variable domain, with the rest obtained from reference TRBV5-1 and TRBJ2-5, is as follows: KAGVTQTPRYLIKTRGQQVTLSCSPISGHRSVSWYQQTPGQGLQFLFEYFSETQRNKGNFPGRFSGRQFSNSRSEMNVSTLELGDSALYLCASSLVLAGEETQYFGPGTRLLVL.

This clonotype was seen repeatedly, ten times or more. The chain recombines TRBV4-3 with TRBJ1-3; D remains unclear. Germline CDR1 LGHNA, CDR2 YSLEER. Trimming removed 3 bases at V and 4 bases at J, with 7 bases between. The CDR3 loop spans 13 amino acids. In DNA, the CDR3 is TGCGCCAGCAGCCAGGACCCGGGAAACACCATATATTTT. Its protein product is CASSQDPGNTIYF.

This clonotype showed up many times. V gene TRBV6-6 combines with J gene TRBJ2-2; a weak D match, TRBD2 (7 bases). Trimming removed 9 bases at V and 9 bases at J, with 17 bases between. CDR3 length equals 13 residues. Germline CDR1 and CDR2: MNHNY and SVGAGI (reference sequence). The chain's CDR3 is CASGRGEVRELFF. The CDR3 region has the DNA TGTGCCAGTGGGAGGGGGGAGGTCCGGGAGCTGTTTTTT.

This clonotype was found a few times. CDR3 sequence reads: CASSSIHRGGKGYNEQFF. The DNA of the CDR3 is TGTGCCAGCAGTTCCATCCACAGGGGGGGAAAAGGCTACAATGAGCAGTTCTTC. The chain links TRBV28 to TRBJ2-1; possible D gene TRBD1, 8 bases. The V gene's germline CDR1 is MDHEN and CDR2 SYDVKM. The CDR3 consists of 18 residues. V lost 4 bases and J 3 bases, leaving 22 bases between the germline ends.

The chain combines TRBV4-3 with TRBJ2-1, with 10 nucleotides matching TRBD2. Germline CDR1 is LGHNA and CDR2 is YSLEER. There are 17 residues in the CDR3. J gave up 4 bases and V 1 base, and 7 bases lay outside the gene matches. CDR3 residues: CASSQGGGLAEYNEQFF. The CDR3 DNA sequence: TGCGCCAGCAGCCAAGGGGGAGGACTAGCGGAGTACAATGAGCAGTTCTTC.

The chain couples TRBV27 to TRBJ1-6, with unresolved D. V lost 5 bases to trimming and J lost 2 bases, with 10 bases between them. CDR3 length: 15 residues. Germline V gene sequence: CDR1 MNHEY, CDR2 SMNVEV (reference sequence). The CDR3 reads CASSPRTAYNSPLHF. CDR3 nucleotide sequence: TGTGCCAGCAGTCCCCGGACGGCCTATAATTCACCCCTCCACTTT.

The chain has TRBV7-3 and TRBJ2-5; 7 nucleotides align to TRBD1. CDR3 size: 13 residues. Germline V gene lookup returns CDR1 SGHTA and CDR2 FQGTGA. V trimming: 5 bases; J trimming: 4 bases; junction bases outside the gene matches: 4. The CDR3 here is CASSTRGLETQYF. In DNA, the CDR3 is TGTGCCAGCAGCACCAGGGGGTTAGAGACCCAGTACTTC.

This clonotype was found a few times. CDR3 sequence: CASSQEGLPGGTGASDTQYF. The CDR3 coding sequence is TGCGCCAGCAGCCAAGAAGGGCTTCCGGGGGGGACAGGGGCTTCAGATACGCAGTATTTT. The chain employs TRBV4-1 and TRBJ2-3; TRBD1 matches 10 bases. Losses at the gene ends were 0 bases for V and 4 bases for J; bases not matched to a gene: 16. The CDR3 has 20 amino acids. CDR1 and CDR2 from the germline V gene are MGHRA and YSYEKL.

This clonotype was detected a few times. This chain uses TRBV9 with TRBJ2-1; TRBD2 matches at 10 bases. This CDR3 region has 16 residues. Germline V lookup: CDR1 SGDLS, CDR2 YYNGEE. J gave up 5 bases and V 0 bases, and 5 bases lay outside the gene matches. The CDR3 region is CASSVGSGGFNNEQFF. DNA of the CDR3: TGTGCCAGCAGCGTAGGTAGCGGGGGGTTTAACAATGAGCAGTTCTTC.